A single sample gave rise to the 30 T cell receptor beta chains below, sequenced in a study of shared clonotypes between healthy human individuals. Data came from immunoSEQ multiplex PCR; TCRdb stores just in-frame clones and leaves some out. The sample consists of approximately 1.4 million clones, around 98% of them appearing once. Sequenced material: naive CD4+ T cells sorted from blood. Subset noted: CD45RA+ positively selected. These receptor sequences come from a man under 40 in good health.

This chain joins TRBV11-2 and TRBJ2-3; D is unclear. The germline V gene encodes CDR1 SGHAT and CDR2 FQNNGV. V was pared by 2 bases and J by 3 bases, with 9 bases between. The CDR3 contains 14 residues. CDR3 nucleotides: TGTGCCAGCAGCTTAATGGCAGGAACAGATACGCAGTATTTT. Its protein is CASSLMAGTDTQYF.

V usage is TRBV7-2 and J usage is TRBJ1-4; D gene unclear. This CDR3 contains 17 residues. The germline gives CDR1 SGHTA, CDR2 FQGNSA. Trimming removed 5 bases at V and 3 bases at J, with 19 bases between. The CDR3 sequence: CASSLSIYQLANEKLFF. In DNA form, the CDR3 reads TGTGCCAGCAGCCTCTCGATCTACCAGCTGGCTAATGAAAAACTGTTTTTT.

This chain uses TRBV28 with TRBJ1-5; TRBD1 matches 7 bases. The CDR3 is 15 residues long. V was pared by 6 bases and J by 0 bases, with 5 bases of the junction left unmatched. CDR1 MDHEN and CDR2 SYDVKM come from the germline V gene. The DNA for the CDR3 is TGTGCCAGCAGGAGACAGGGCTATAGCAATCAGCCCCAGCATTTT. It encodes CASRRQGYSNQPQHF.

The chain has TRBV9 and TRBJ1-2; D is perhaps TRBD1 (5 bases). The V gene's germline CDR1 is SGDLS and CDR2 YYNGEE. With 0 bases removed from V and 8 bases from J, the gap between germline ends came to 17 bases. CDR3 length equals 15 residues. The CDR3 spells CASSVGVGRGMGYTF. The CDR3 DNA sequence: TGTGCCAGCAGCGTAGGGGTAGGGAGGGGTATGGGCTACACCTTC.

In the case of this clone: The same CDR3 is also encoded by other DNA sequences in this sample. V usage is TRBV18 and J usage is TRBJ2-7; 7 bases fit TRBD1. Germline loops: CDR1 KGHSH, CDR2 LQKENI. This CDR3 spans 14 amino acids. V trimming: 0 bases; J trimming: 5 bases; junction bases outside the gene matches: 4. In DNA, the CDR3 is TGTGCCAGCTCACCACCACAGGGGCAGGACGAGCAGTACTTC. Its translation is CASSPPQGQDEQYF.

The CDR3 reads CASSPLAGNTIYF. The CDR3 nucleotides read TGTGCCAGCAGCCCCTTAGCTGGAAACACCATATATTTT. V gene TRBV5-4 combines with J gene TRBJ1-3; no definite D call. Germline CDR1 SGHNT, CDR2 YYREEE (reference sequence). With 4 bases removed from V and 2 bases from J, the gap between germline ends came to 7 bases. CDR3 length equals 13 residues.

The CDR3 is CASSFFTGAHEQFF. The CDR3 DNA is TGTGCCAGCAGTTTCTTTACAGGGGCCCATGAGCAGTTCTTC. V gene TRBV6-5 combines with J gene TRBJ2-1; 7 bases are shared with TRBD1. There are 14 residues in the CDR3. The germline V gene encodes CDR1 MNHEY and CDR2 SVGAGI. V shed 4 bases, J shed 8 bases, and the junction held 8 bases outside the gene matches.

In the case of this clone: Other DNA sequences in this sample translate to the same CDR3. The chain combines TRBV28 with TRBJ2-7; D may be TRBD1 (5 bases). Germline CDR1 MDHEN, CDR2 SYDVKM. V was shortened by 8 bases and J by 2 bases, with 7 bases between the two germline ends. The CDR3 spans 11 residues. CDR3 loop: CASGQTYEQYF. CDR3 coding DNA: TGTGCCAGCGGACAAACCTACGAGCAGTACTTC.

The rearrangement joins TRBV27 to TRBJ1-5, with 8 bases aligning to TRBD1. V shed 6 bases, J shed 2 bases, and the junction held 3 bases outside the gene matches. CDR1 and CDR2 (germline): MNHEY, SMNVEV (reference sequence). This CDR3 comprises 14 residues. The CDR3 sequence: CASSQQGGNQPQHF. The CDR3 DNA reads as TGTGCCAGCAGCCAACAGGGGGGCAATCAGCCCCAGCATTTT.

The V gene is TRBV5-4, the J gene TRBJ1-1; D may be TRBD1 (5 bases). This CDR3 is 15 amino acids long. CDR1 is SGHNT and CDR2 is YYREEE in the germline V gene (reference sequence). Trimming shortened V by 4 bases and J by 5 bases, and 18 bases separated the two germline ends. CDR3 residues: CASSRGQGGGTEAFF. CDR3 nucleotides: TGTGCCAGCAGCCGTGGGCAGGGCGGGGGGACTGAAGCTTTCTTT.

This chain's CDR3 is CASSLYRSLNTGELFF. In DNA form, the CDR3 reads TGTGCCAGCAGCTTATACCGCAGCCTGAACACCGGGGAGCTGTTTTTT. The chain links TRBV7-9 to TRBJ2-2; D not certain. Looked up from germline, CDR1 is SEHNR and CDR2 is FQNEAQ (reference sequence). With 2 bases removed from V and 1 base from J, the gap between germline ends came to 11 bases. This CDR3 is 16 amino acids long.

This chain joins TRBV2 and TRBJ2-1; 9 positions match TRBD1. CDR3 length: 15 amino acids. V lost 7 bases, J lost 5 bases, and 9 bases stayed unmatched. Germline CDR1 and CDR2: SNHLY and FYNNEI. The CDR3 sequence is CASTWDRVPDNEQFF. CDR3 bases: TGTGCCAGCACCTGGGACAGGGTTCCGGACAATGAGCAGTTCTTC. The full variable domain, completed using reference TRBV2 and TRBJ2-1, is EPEVTQTPSHQVTQMGQEVILRCVPISNHLYFYWYRQILGQKVEFLVSFYNNEISEKSEIFDDQFSVERPDGSNFTLKIRSTKLEDSAMYFCASTWDRVPDNEQFFGPGTRLTVL.

CDR3 protein: CASSEASGRAGSYEQYF. CDR3 in DNA: TGTGCCAGCAGTGAGGCTAGCGGGAGGGCTGGGTCCTACGAGCAGTACTTC. The V and J genes are TRBV25-1 and TRBJ2-7, with TRBD2 matching over 12 bases. Germline V lookup: CDR1 MGHDK, CDR2 SYGVNS. Trimming removed 3 bases from V and 1 base from J; junction bases left unmatched: 7. The CDR3 contains 17 residues.

J is TRBJ2-1 and V is TRBV7-9, with D possibly being TRBD1 or TRBD2 (5 bases each). The germline V gene encodes CDR1 SEHNR and CDR2 FQNEAQ (reference sequence). The CDR3 totals 18 residues. The V and J ends lost 1 base and 0 bases respectively, with 16 bases between them. For the CDR3, the DNA is TGTGCCAGCAGCTTAGTAGGGGCTAGCCGCAGCTCCTACAATGAGCAGTTCTTC. Encoded protein: CASSLVGASRSSYNEQFF.

The chain joins TRBV28 to TRBJ1-5; D uncertain. V was clipped by 7 bases and J by 0 bases, with 10 bases between them. The CDR3 covers 14 residues. CDR1 and CDR2 from the germline V gene are MDHEN and SYDVKM. CDR3 sequence reads: CASTRRFSNQPQHF. CDR3 nucleotide sequence: TGTGCCAGCACCCGTCGATTTAGCAATCAGCCCCAGCATTTT.

As for this clone: This sample also contains other DNA sequences that code for the same CDR3. The V call is TRBV5-1, the J call TRBJ2-7; 9 nucleotides line up with TRBD1. Germline CDR1 is SGHRS and CDR2 is YFSETQ. The CDR3 extends over 13 amino acids. Trimming took 5 bases from V and 4 from J; bases not matched to a gene: 4. Here the CDR3 reads CASRRDRAYEQYF. The CDR3 DNA sequence: TGCGCCAGCAGGCGGGACAGGGCTTACGAGCAGTACTTC.

The V gene is TRBV6-5, the J gene TRBJ2-7, with D uncertain. The germline V and J ends were trimmed by 8 bases and 2 bases, with 16 bases remaining between them. Germline V lookup: CDR1 MNHEY, CDR2 SVGAGI. The CDR3 is 14 amino acids. The CDR3 region is CASRNPVPTYEQYF. Written as DNA, the CDR3 is TGTGCCAGCCGTAACCCTGTACCGACCTACGAGCAGTACTTC.

The chain employs TRBV6-5 and TRBJ2-7, with D possibly matching TRBD1 (6 bases). Looked up from germline, CDR1 is MNHEY and CDR2 is SVGAGI. The CDR3 sequence is 14 residues long. Trimming took off 2 bases at V and 3 bases at J, with 11 bases between the two ends. The CDR3 loop reads CASSYNGQLYEQYF. The DNA for the CDR3 is TGTGCCAGCAGTTACAATGGACAGCTCTACGAGCAGTACTTC.

The chain recombines TRBV9 with TRBJ2-1; D gene unclear. Per the germline V gene, CDR1 is SGDLS and CDR2 is YYNGEE. The ends were cut back, 0 bases at V and 0 bases at J, with 10 bases in the middle. The CDR3 sequence is 16 residues long. The CDR3 spells CASSVGWQSSYNEQFF. CDR3 nucleotide sequence: TGTGCCAGCAGCGTAGGCTGGCAGAGCTCCTACAATGAGCAGTTCTTC. Looking up the rest from reference TRBV9 and TRBJ2-1 gives the full variable domain: DSGVTQTPKHLITATGQRVTLRCSPRSGDLSVYWYQQSLDQGLQFLIQYYNGEERAKGNILERFSAQQFPDLHSELNLSSLELGDSALYFCASSVGWQSSYNEQFFGPGTRLTVL.

This chain connects TRBV15 to TRBJ2-7, with a possible D match to TRBD1 (6 bases). CDR3 length: 17 residues. The germline gives CDR1 LNHNV, CDR2 YYDKDF (reference sequence). V was pared by 2 bases and J by 2 bases, with 19 bases between. CDR3 DNA: TGTGCCACCAGCAGAACTCTCGCGGACAGTAAAACCTACGAGCAGTACTTC. This sequence encodes CATSRTLADSKTYEQYF.

This clone was counted once. This chain uses TRBV18 with TRBJ1-4; no firm D call. Trimming removed 4 bases at V and 0 bases at J, with 12 bases between. The length of the CDR3 is 16 residues. Germline CDR1 is KGHSH and CDR2 is LQKENI. The CDR3 spells CASSRSDGSTNEKLFF. In DNA, the CDR3 is TGTGCCAGCTCACGGTCGGACGGTTCAACTAATGAAAAACTGTTTTTT. The variable domain in full, completed from reference TRBV18 and TRBJ1-4, reads NAGVMQNPRHLVRRRGQEARLRCSPMKGHSHVYWYRQLPEEGLKFMVYLQKENIIDESGMPKERFSAEFPKEGPSILRIQQVVRGDSAAYFCASSRSDGSTNEKLFFGSGTQLSVL.

This chain uses TRBV2 with TRBJ1-1; D is possibly TRBD1 (5 bases). V was trimmed by 7 bases and J by 10 bases, leaving 16 bases between them. This CDR3 has 12 amino acids. CDR1 and CDR2 from the germline V gene are SNHLY and FYNNEI. CDR3 sequence: CASTGADNRAFF. The CDR3 coding sequence is TGTGCCAGCACTGGGGCAGATAATAGAGCTTTCTTT.

This rearrangement joins TRBV5-5 to TRBJ2-1; the D gene could be TRBD1 or TRBD2 (5 bases each). This CDR3 contains 14 residues. The V and J ends lost 3 bases and 2 bases respectively, with 9 bases between them. Germline-derived CDR1 and CDR2 are SGHKS and YYEKEE (reference sequence). This CDR3 reads CASSWDPAYNEQFF. The CDR3 bases are TGTGCCAGCAGCTGGGACCCCGCCTACAATGAGCAGTTCTTC.

The CDR3 DNA reads as TGTGCCAGCTCACCCGTAGCGGGAGATACAGATACGCAGTATTTT. It translates to CASSPVAGDTDTQYF. This chain joins TRBV18 and TRBJ2-3; 9 nucleotides line up with TRBD2. CDR1 and CDR2 (germline): KGHSH, LQKENI. With V trimmed by 3 bases and J by 3 bases, 4 bases remained unmatched. The CDR3 is made up of 15 amino acids.

The rearrangement uses TRBV2 and TRBJ1-1; maybe TRBD1 (6 bases). Germline CDR1 reads SNHLY; CDR2 reads FYNNEI. The V end lost 4 bases, the J end lost 3 bases, and 9 bases lay between the germline ends. The CDR3 loop spans 13 amino acids. The CDR3 nucleotides are TGTGCCAGCAGTGCAGGGGTCTACACTGAAGCTTTCTTT. This translates into CASSAGVYTEAFF.

CDR3 sequence: CASSSGLGRAAGELFF. The CDR3 region has the DNA TGTGCCAGCAGCTCTGGATTGGGCAGGGCGGCCGGGGAGCTGTTTTTT. The gene calls are TRBV5-6 and TRBJ2-2, with TRBD1 as a possible D gene (5 bases). Germline V gives CDR1 SGHDT, CDR2 YYEEEE. V lost 3 bases, J lost 6 bases, and 18 bases lay in between. The CDR3 extends over 16 amino acids.

This rearrangement joins TRBV9 to TRBJ2-2; D unclear. The germline V gene has CDR1 SGDLS and CDR2 YYNGEE. The ends were cut back, 0 bases at V and 7 bases at J, with 19 bases in the middle. The length of the CDR3 is 17 residues. The DNA of the CDR3 is TGTGCCAGCAGCGTAGAGCCTATAGAGTGGGTTGGCGGGGAGCTGTTTTTT. This gives the protein CASSVEPIEWVGGELFF.

The gene calls are TRBV27 and TRBJ2-7, with 15 nucleotides matching TRBD2. CDR3 length: 19 residues. V was pared by 5 bases and J by 0 bases, with 11 bases of the junction left unmatched. Per germline, CDR1 MNHEY and CDR2 SMNVEV (reference sequence). The CDR3 protein is CASSPARTSGRAPSYEQYF. CDR3 DNA sequence: TGTGCCAGCAGTCCCGCCCGGACTAGCGGGAGGGCCCCCTCCTACGAGCAGTACTTC.

The chain joins TRBV11-2 to TRBJ1-2, with 8 bases fitting TRBD1. Germline-derived CDR1 and CDR2 are SGHAT and FQNNGV. J was trimmed by 3 bases and V by 5 bases; bases with no gene match: 11. The CDR3 extends over 16 amino acids. CDR3: CASSRGPTGGDYGYTF. In nucleotides, the CDR3 is TGTGCCAGCAGCCGAGGTCCCACAGGGGGGGACTATGGCTACACCTTC.

The chain carries TRBV7-8 and TRBJ2-3, with TRBD1 identical over 7 bases. Looked up from germline, CDR1 is SGHVS and CDR2 is FQNEAQ. Trimming removed 5 bases from V and 4 bases from J; junction bases left unmatched: 9. The CDR3 consists of 15 residues. CDR3 in DNA: TGTGCCAGCAGCCCAGGACAGGTCAGGGCAGATACGCAGTATTTT. Its translation: CASSPGQVRADTQYF.